Listed here are 8 T cell receptor beta chains from one sample, sequenced in a study of blood T cell repertoires in COVID-19. This table comes from immunoSEQ multiplex PCR, and its TCRdb copy is limited to in-frame clones, with some not included. The sample yields some 120,000 clones, around 79% seen once. What was sequenced was peripheral blood. Receptor source: a man at least 80 years old with acute or convalescent COVID-19.

V and J are TRBV5-5 and TRBJ2-7; weak D call: TRBD1 (6 bases). The V end was cut by 4 bases, the J end by 5 bases, with 13 bases between. This CDR3 has 13 residues. Germline lookup yields CDR1 SGHKS and CDR2 YYEKEE (reference sequence). DNA of the CDR3: TGTGCCAGCAGCATTCCAGGGGATCACGAGCAGTACTTC. This codes for CASSIPGDHEQYF.

There are a few counts of this clone. The V call is TRBV19, the J call TRBJ1-3; no definite D call. V lost 2 bases to trimming and J lost 0 bases, with 11 bases between them. The germline V gene encodes CDR1 LNHDA and CDR2 SQIVND (reference sequence). The CDR3 sequence is 16 residues long. The CDR3 coding sequence is TGTGCCAGTAGTATATCCCCTCGCAGCTCTGGAAACACCATATATTTT. Its translation: CASSISPRSSGNTIYF.

V usage is TRBV6-1 and J usage is TRBJ1-5; D unresolved. V was pared by 3 bases and J by 2 bases, with 11 bases between. The CDR3 is made up of 15 amino acids. Germline V CDR1 and CDR2: MNHNS, SASEGT. CDR3 sequence: CASSEGGLGNQPQHF. The CDR3, as DNA: TGTGCCAGCAGTGAGGGAGGGTTGGGCAATCAGCCCCAGCATTTT.

This clone has only a few counts. The chain links TRBV28 to TRBJ1-5; D not resolved. The length of the CDR3 is 16 residues. Deletions cut 3 bases from V and 2 bases from J, with 14 bases between. CDR1 is MDHEN, CDR2 SYDVKM, per germline. DNA of the CDR3: TGTGCCAGCAGTTTGGACTCGAGAATCGGCAATCAGCCCCAGCATTTT. Translating it yields CASSLDSRIGNQPQHF.

The CDR3: CASLLMGVSGNTIYF. CDR3 coding DNA: TGTGCCAGCCTTCTTATGGGAGTCTCTGGAAACACCATATATTTT. The chain employs TRBV2 and TRBJ1-3, with D uncertain. Between the trimmed V and J ends, which lost 8 bases and 0 bases, there was a span of 14 bases. This CDR3 spans 15 amino acids. Looked up from germline, CDR1 is SNHLY and CDR2 is FYNNEI. The full variable domain, with the rest looked up from reference TRBV2 and TRBJ1-3, is EPEVTQTPSHQVTQMGQEVILRCVPISNHLYFYWYRQILGQKVEFLVSFYNNEISEKSEIFDDQFSVERPDGSNFTLKIRSTKLEDSAMYFCASLLMGVSGNTIYFGEGSWLTVV.

The chain has TRBV5-1 and TRBJ2-4; the D gene is possibly TRBD1 (5 bases). Germline CDR1 and CDR2: SGHRS and YFSETQ. The ends were cut back, 4 bases at V and 2 bases at J, with 19 bases in the middle. This CDR3 is 17 amino acids long. The CDR3 DNA reads TGCGCCAGCAGCCCAACCACAGGCCCTATCCCCAAAAACATTCAGTACTTC. This encodes CASSPTTGPIPKNIQYF.

The V and J genes are TRBV7-6 and TRBJ2-2, with TRBD1 matching over 12 bases. CDR1 and CDR2 from the germline V gene are SGHVS and FNYEAQ. The CDR3 extends over 16 amino acids. Germline trimming cut 2 bases from V and 6 bases from J; bases unmatched to any gene: 4. The CDR3 DNA sequence: TGTGCCAGCAGCTTATTTGGGACAGGGGGCTCCGGGGAGCTGTTTTTT. Its protein is CASSLFGTGGSGELFF. Full variable domain (missing parts from reference TRBV7-6 and TRBJ2-2): GAGVSQSPRYKVTKRGQDVALRCDPISGHVSLYWYRQALGQGPEFLTYFNYEAQQDKSGLPNDRFSAERPEGSISTLTIQRTEQRDSAMYRCASSLFGTGGSGELFFGEGSRLTVL.

The CDR3: CASSLASGQGSYEQFF. The DNA of the CDR3 is TGCGCCAGCAGCTTGGCCTCGGGACAGGGATCATATGAGCAGTTCTTC. V gene TRBV5-1 combines with J gene TRBJ2-1; 9 nucleotides match TRBD1. This CDR3 comprises 16 residues. V dropped 0 bases and J dropped 8; count of bases not matched to a gene: 9. CDR1 and CDR2 (germline): SGHRS, YFSETQ.